These T cell receptor beta chains were read from a single sample in a study of T cell changes during pregnancy in multiple sclerosis. Sequencing used immunoSEQ multiplex PCR; TCRdb keeps in-frame clones, though not all of them. The sample includes roughly 26,000 clones, 89% seen only once; the top ten take roughly 15%. The sequences come from CD8+ T cells from peripheral blood mononuclear cells, collected in the second trimester of pregnancy. These receptor sequences come from a female donor with multiple sclerosis, enrolled in a pregnancy study. Each CDR3 is given with its conserved first and last residue. D genes are given only for firm matches. Clone size appears in some rows only: once, few, many, or a class for an expanded clone.

cdr3_nt	cdr3_aa	clone_size	v_call	d_call	j_call
TGTGCCAGCAGTTTAAGTAATCCCCTAAATGAGCAGTTCTTC	CASSLSNPLNEQFF	NA	TRBV27	NA	TRBJ2-1
TGCAGCGTGGAGGTGGACAGGGCCGATGGCTACACCTTC	CSVEVDRADGYTF	NA	TRBV29-1	TRBD1	TRBJ1-2
TGTGCCAGCTCACCACTCGCAGGAAGCGAAAAACTGTTTTTT	CASSPLAGSEKLFF	few	TRBV18	NA	TRBJ1-4
TGTGCCAGTAGTATAATGATAGGGGGCAACACTGAAGCTTTCTTT	CASSIMIGGNTEAFF	NA	TRBV19	TRBD1	TRBJ1-1
TGCAGCGTTGAAGGACTAGCGACTTACAATGAGCAGTTCTTC	CSVEGLATYNEQFF	NA	TRBV29-1	TRBD2	TRBJ2-1
TGTGCCAGCAGTACCAACCTACAGGGAACTGAAGCTTTCTTT	CASSTNLQGTEAFF	NA	TRBV6-5	NA	TRBJ1-1
TGCGCCAGCAGCCAAGCGGCGGGCTACGAGCAGTACTTC	CASSQAAGYEQYF	NA	TRBV4-3	NA	TRBJ2-7
TGTGCCAGCAGCTCCCCGGGTGGCACCGGGGAGCTGTTTTTT	CASSSPGGTGELFF	once	TRBV7-8	NA	TRBJ2-2
TGTGCCAGCAGCTTGGTACTAGCGGGAGTTAACACCGGGGAGCTGTTTTTT	CASSLVLAGVNTGELFF	NA	TRBV5-6	TRBD2	TRBJ2-2
TGTGCCAGCACCCACGGACTCTACGACGAGCAGTACTTC	CASTHGLYDEQYF	NA	TRBV6-6	NA	TRBJ2-7
TGTGCCAGCAGCCCTGACACAGGGCCGGGTGAGCAGTTCTTC	CASSPDTGPGEQFF	NA	TRBV5-4	NA	TRBJ2-1
TGTGCCAGCAGTTTAAGGGGAAATGAGCAGTTCTTC	CASSLRGNEQFF	NA	TRBV27	NA	TRBJ2-1
TGTGCCACCAGCAGCGACTCCTGCGAGCAGTACTTC	CATSSDSCEQYF	NA	TRBV15	NA	TRBJ2-7
TGTGCCAGCAGTTACCAGACAGGGGTTGACTATGGCTACACCTTC	CASSYQTGVDYGYTF	NA	TRBV6-5	TRBD1	TRBJ1-2
TGCGCCAGCAGCTTGGCTGTGCGAGGGGGCACCTACAATGAGCAGTTCTTC	CASSLAVRGGTYNEQFF	NA	TRBV5-1	TRBD1	TRBJ2-1
TGTGCCAGCAGTACAGGGGCTAATTCACCCCTCCACTTT	CASSTGANSPLHF	NA	TRBV27	TRBD1	TRBJ1-6
TGTGCCAGCAGTTTAGGGCACCCTGATGAGCAGTTCTTC	CASSLGHPDEQFF	NA	TRBV27	NA	TRBJ2-1
TGTGCCAGTAGTATTTTTGGTGAGAGCAATCAGCCCCAGCATTTT	CASSIFGESNQPQHF	NA	TRBV19	NA	TRBJ1-5
TGTGCCCCAGGAGGGCCCGCAACTAATGAAAAACTGTTTTTT	CAPGGPATNEKLFF	NA	TRBV21-1	NA	TRBJ1-4
TGTGCCAGCAGCTACCCGCGGGGAGCTGTGAATGACTACAATGAGCAGTTCTTC	CASSYPRGAVNDYNEQFF	NA	TRBV11-2	NA	TRBJ2-1
TGTGCCAGCAGTGGTGGGGCAGGGGGCTCAGAGACCCAGTACTTC	CASSGGAGGSETQYF	NA	TRBV6-1	TRBD1	TRBJ2-5
TGTGCCAGCAGTCAACTAGCGGGAGGGCCAGATACGCAGTATTTT	CASSQLAGGPDTQYF	NA	TRBV6-1	TRBD2	TRBJ2-3
TGCGCCAGCAGCCAGCGGGGACTAGCGGGAGGGCCACTGAATGAGCAGTTCTTC	CASSQRGLAGGPLNEQFF	NA	TRBV4-1	TRBD2	TRBJ2-1
TGTGCCAGCAGTGAATTTGCGGGAAGCACAGATACGCAGTATTTT	CASSEFAGSTDTQYF	NA	TRBV6-1	NA	TRBJ2-3
TGCGCCAGCAGCGAAAGTCCGGGGGATGGGGCCAACGTCCTGACTTTC	CASSESPGDGANVLTF	NA	TRBV4-1	NA	TRBJ2-6
TGTGCCAGCAGTATCCAGGGGAACACTGAAGCTTTCTTT	CASSIQGNTEAFF	NA	TRBV28	NA	TRBJ1-1
TGTGCCAGCAGCCTCGCCGCCACAGGGTCCTCCTACGAGCAGTACTTC	CASSLAATGSSYEQYF	NA	TRBV7-9	NA	TRBJ2-7